One and the same sample provided the 11 T cell receptor beta chains below, sequenced in a study of blood T cell repertoires in COVID-19. The method was immunoSEQ multiplex PCR; TCRdb's version includes in-frame clones alone and lacks a portion of them. The sample records roughly 180,000 clones, less than 90% being singletons. Sequenced input: peripheral blood. The source of these receptors is a man aged 65-85 years with active or convalescent COVID-19.

J is TRBJ2-3 and V is TRBV5-1; 10 bases line up with TRBD1. Germline values: CDR1 SGHRS, CDR2 YFSETQ. The CDR3 runs 14 residues. J gave up 5 bases and V 7 bases, and 7 bases lay outside the gene matches. The DNA for the CDR3 is TGCGCCAGCTCTAGACAGGGGGCTGGAGATACGCAGTATTTT. Residues: CASSRQGAGDTQYF.

The rearrangement uses TRBV6-5 and TRBJ1-1, with 11 bases that match TRBD1. Germline CDR1 reads MNHEY; CDR2 reads SVGAGI. There are 16 residues in the CDR3. J was trimmed by 4 bases and V by 4 bases; bases with no gene match: 8. CDR3 DNA: TGTGCCAGCAGTTTAGGACAGGGGGCGCTGAGCACTGAAGCTTTCTTT. It yields the protein CASSLGQGALSTEAFF.

The rearrangement joins TRBV5-6 to TRBJ1-2; D remains ambiguous. Looked up from germline, CDR1 is SGHDT and CDR2 is YYEEEE. Between the trimmed V and J ends, which lost 2 bases and 6 bases, there was a span of 8 bases. There are 12 residues in the CDR3. DNA of the CDR3: TGTGCCAGCAGCTTCGGAGCGGATGGCTACACCTTC. As protein: CASSFGADGYTF.

The rearrangement joins TRBV10-1 to TRBJ2-3, with D possibly matching TRBD2 (6 bases). Germline CDR1 and CDR2: WNHNN and SYGVQD (reference sequence). This CDR3 comprises 15 residues. V lost 1 base to trimming and J lost 5 bases, with 13 bases between them. Written as DNA, the CDR3 is TGCGCCAGCAGTGAGTTGGGCCTGCGGGGAGATACGCAGTATTTT. Translated, it gives CASSELGLRGDTQYF.

This CDR3 reads CASSLGHSGGLFAGELFF. Written as DNA, the CDR3 is TGTGCCAGCAGCTTAGGGCACAGTGGGGGCTTGTTTGCCGGGGAGCTGTTTTTT. The chain recombines TRBV7-3 with TRBJ2-2, with a weak D call TRBD1 (6 bases). With 2 bases removed from V and 6 bases from J, the gap between germline ends came to 22 bases. This CDR3 has 18 residues. Germline CDR1 and CDR2: SGHTA and FQGTGA.

The rearrangement uses TRBV2 and TRBJ2-2; D may be TRBD1 (6 bases). The CDR3 is 15 amino acids. V was pared by 10 bases and J by 1 base, with 16 bases between. Germline values: CDR1 SNHLY, CDR2 FYNNEI. The CDR3 DNA is TGTGCCACAACAACCGGGACACAGAACACCGGGGAGCTGTTTTTT. This encodes CATTTGTQNTGELFF.

The CDR3 is CASSVARTGTYNEQFF. The CDR3 coding sequence is TGTGCCAGCAGCGTAGCCCGTACAGGGACCTACAATGAGCAGTTCTTC. J is TRBJ2-1 and V is TRBV9; TRBD1 is a possible D gene (6 bases). The CDR3 totals 16 residues. V dropped 0 bases and J dropped 2 bases, with 12 bases sitting between them. CDR1 and CDR2 (germline): SGDLS, YYNGEE.

The chain combines TRBV3-1 (or the pseudogene TRBV3-2) with TRBJ1-4; TRBD1 matches at 8 bases. Germline V gives CDR1 LGHDT, CDR2 YNNKEL (reference sequence). This CDR3 has 16 residues. Germline trimming cut 0 bases from V and 8 bases from J; bases unmatched to any gene: 8. The CDR3: CASSQDLPGQDEKLFF. CDR3 bases: TGTGCCAGCAGCCAAGATCTCCCGGGACAGGACGAAAAACTGTTTTTT.

The chain has TRBV11-2 and TRBJ2-7; D unclear. The V gene lost 2 bases and the J gene lost 3 bases, with 11 bases spanning the gap. This CDR3 is 14 amino acids long. CDR1 and CDR2 from the germline V gene are SGHAT and FQNNGV. The CDR3 DNA follows: TGTGCCAGCAGCTTAACCGACACACTCTACGAGCAGTACTTC. Translated: CASSLTDTLYEQYF. The full variable domain, in which reference TRBV11-2 and TRBJ2-7 provide the parts outside the CDR3, is EAGVAQSPRYKIIEKRQSVAFWCNPISGHATLYWYQQILGQGPKLLIQFQNNGVVDDSQLPKDRFSAERLKGVDSTLKIQPAKLEDSAVYLCASSLTDTLYEQYFGPGTRLTVT.

The chain couples TRBV6-6 to TRBJ1-1; perhaps TRBD1 as D (5 bases). The CDR3 is 12 amino acids. The V gene lost 8 bases and the J gene lost 5 bases, with 12 bases spanning the gap. Germline loops: CDR1 MNHNY, CDR2 SVGAGI (reference sequence). CDR3 residues: CASRTLGTEAFF. The CDR3 nucleotides are TGTGCCAGCCGGACATTGGGGACTGAAGCTTTCTTT.

J is TRBJ2-7 and V is TRBV11-3; 7 bases are shared with TRBD2. V shed 0 bases, J shed 3 bases, and the junction held 2 bases outside the gene matches. Per germline, CDR1 SGHNT and CDR2 YENEEA. This CDR3 contains 14 residues. The CDR3 DNA is TGTGCCAGCAGCTTAGATGGGGGGGACTACGAGCAGTACTTC. Protein sequence: CASSLDGGDYEQYF.